This T cell receptor (beta chain) was retrieved from a study of cytomegalovirus exposure and HLA in healthy donors. V was shortened by 6 bases and J by 4 bases, with 12 bases between the two germline ends. The germline V gene has CDR1 MNHEY and CDR2 SMNVEV (reference sequence). The CDR3 length is 13 residues. The study ran its PCR with 60 Vbeta and 13 Jbeta primers. The repertoire was sequenced with immunoSEQ multiplex PCR; TCRdb's copy has only in-frame clones and lacks some. The sample has 120,000 to 150,000 clones, about 82% seen once; the top ten hold roughly 2%. This TCR derives from a man aged 30-40 years in good health and CMV-seronegative. Sequenced input: PBMCs. J is TRBJ2-5 and V is TRBV27; the D gene is possibly TRBD2 (6 bases). The CDR3 protein is CASRSGGRETQYF. In DNA form, the CDR3 reads TGTGCCAGCAGATCAGGAGGGCGAGAGACCCAGTACTTC.